The clone carrying this T cell receptor (beta chain) was found a few times. These data originate in a study of early T cells in non-severe SARS-CoV-2 infection. CDR1 is MGHRA and CDR2 is YSYEKL in the germline V gene. The junction had 5 bases not matched to a gene; V was cut back by 0 bases and J by 1 base. CDR3 size: 16 residues. Molecules of cDNA were individually given unique molecular identifiers that were attached to them. TCRdb itself ran the 5' RACE reads through MiXCR, one entry per CDR3 protein. The sample has roughly 80,000 distinct CDR3 sequences; less than 8% are singletons. Sequences were obtained from whole blood. V is TRBV4-1 and J is TRBJ2-5; 7 bases match TRBD1. This clonotype was sampled from an adult who was a healthcare worker with PCR-confirmed SARS-CoV-2 infection or an uninfected control (not recorded which). For the CDR3, the DNA is TGCGCCAGCAGCCAAGATAGGGACAGCCTCCAAGAGACCCAGTACTTC. It codes for CASSQDRDSLQETQYF.